Listed below are T cell receptor beta chains from one sample, sequenced in a study of cytomegalovirus exposure and HLA in healthy donors. Sequencing was performed with immunoSEQ multiplex PCR; in TCRdb, only in-frame clones are kept and a portion is missing. This table has approximately 100,000 clones, 75% appearing once. Sequencing was carried out using PBMCs. The receptor set was obtained from a middle-aged man in good health and CMV-seronegative. Both conserved end residues are part of each CDR3. A D gene is named only where the DNA matches it firmly. Clone size is given for some rows only: seen once, a few or many times, or a class if the clone is expanded.

V	size	D	J	DNA	CDR3
TRBV7-9	once	TRBD1	TRBJ1-5	TGTGCCAGCAGCCTGGGACAGGGCAATCAGCCCCAGCATTTT	CASSLGQGNQPQHF
TRBV15	NA	NA	TRBJ2-7	TGTGCCACCAGCAGAGATCTCTGGGCGTACGAGCAGTACTTC	CATSRDLWAYEQYF
TRBV28	NA	NA	TRBJ1-5	TGTGCCAGCAGTTCGGGGGGCAGGATCCAGCCCCAGCATTTT	CASSSGGRIQPQHF
TRBV15	few	NA	TRBJ2-1	TGTGCCACCAGCAGTCGAACGGGGAATGAGCAGTTCTTC	CATSSRTGNEQFF
TRBV7-2	NA	NA	TRBJ1-1	TGTGCCAGCAGCTTAGAAACAGGGAACACTGAAGCTTTCTTT	CASSLETGNTEAFF
TRBV7-9	NA	NA	TRBJ2-5	TGTGCCAGCAGCCCGCGACAGAAATCAGAGACCCAGTACTTC	CASSPRQKSETQYF
TRBV5-6	NA	TRBD1	TRBJ2-3	TGTGCCAGCAGCCCACCGGGACAGGGAACAGATACGCAGTATTTT	CASSPPGQGTDTQYF
TRBV7-2	NA	NA	TRBJ1-2	TGTGCCAGCAGCGACACTTGGGGCTACACCTTC	CASSDTWGYTF
TRBV19	NA	TRBD1	TRBJ1-2	TGTGCCAGTAGTCGACAGGGGGATGGCTACACCTTC	CASSRQGDGYTF
TRBV28	NA	NA	TRBJ2-7	TGTGCCAGCAGTGGAGAAGGCCGGGTCTCCTACGAGCAGTACTTC	CASSGEGRVSYEQYF
TRBV7-9	NA	NA	TRBJ1-1	TGTGCCAGCAGCCCAGCGGGGACGCCCAAGGAAGCTTTCTTT	CASSPAGTPKEAFF
TRBV28	NA	NA	TRBJ2-3	TGTGCCAGCTGGTCCAGTACCACAGATACGCAGTATTTT	CASWSSTTDTQYF
TRBV6-6	once	TRBD1	TRBJ2-7	TGTGCCAGCAGTTACCAGACAGGGTACTCCTACGAGCAGTACTTC	CASSYQTGYSYEQYF
TRBV9	NA	TRBD2	TRBJ2-1	TGTGCCAGCAGCGTAGAACTAGCGGGATATGATGAGCAGTTCTTC	CASSVELAGYDEQFF
TRBV25-1	NA	NA	TRBJ1-6	TGTGCCAGCAGTGAATCCAGACAATATTCACCCCTCCACTTT	CASSESRQYSPLHF
TRBV5-6	NA	NA	TRBJ1-6	TGTGCCAGCAGCTTAACAGATTCACCCCTCCACTTT	CASSLTDSPLHF
TRBV7-8	NA	TRBD1	TRBJ2-6	TGTGCCAGCAGCTTATATATTATTGGGTATCGGGACAGCGACTCTGGGGCCAACGTCCTGACTTTC	CASSLYIIGYRDSDSGANVLTF
TRBV10-2	NA	TRBD2	TRBJ2-5	TGCGCCAGCAGGCCTAGGACTAGTCAAGAGACCCAGTACTTC	CASRPRTSQETQYF
TRBV28	NA	NA	TRBJ2-3	TGTGCCAGCGCCCCGGGCTGGGGGCCAGATACGCAGTATTTT	CASAPGWGPDTQYF
TRBV11-2	NA	TRBD2	TRBJ2-3	TGTGCCAGCAGCTCCGGGGGGGGGCGCACAGATACGCAGTATTTT	CASSSGGGRTDTQYF
TRBV19	NA	NA	TRBJ2-3	TGTGCCAGTAGTACACAGGGGGGGCAGGATACGCAGTATTTT	CASSTQGGQDTQYF
TRBV6-1	few	NA	TRBJ1-3	TGTGCCAGCAGTGAAGCGGGCGGGATTGGAAACACCATATATTTT	CASSEAGGIGNTIYF
TRBV19	few	NA	TRBJ1-3	TGTGCCAGTAGTACCCCGGGAAACCCTCTCTCTGGAAACACCATATATTTT	CASSTPGNPLSGNTIYF
TRBV18	NA	TRBD2	TRBJ2-3	TGTGCCAGCTCACCCAGCATCGGGCGGGAGGGCATGGATACGCAGTATTTT	CASSPSIGREGMDTQYF
TRBV15	NA	NA	TRBJ2-5	TGTGCCACCAGCAGAGATTCCAGGGTCCCACAAGAGACCCAGTACTTC	CATSRDSRVPQETQYF
TRBV5-1	NA	TRBD2	TRBJ2-3	TGCGCCAGCAGCTTGTCCGGGGGGTTGACAGATACGCAGTATTTT	CASSLSGGLTDTQYF
TRBV30	NA	NA	TRBJ2-5	TGTGCCTGGAGTCAAGCGCTCGAGACCCAGTACTTC	CAWSQALETQYF
TRBV28	once	NA	TRBJ2-1	TGTGCCAGTCTCGACCTGCCCGGGGAGCGGGATGAGCAGTTCTTC	CASLDLPGERDEQFF